A single sample is the source of the 13 T cell receptor beta chains below, sequenced in a study of shared clonotypes between healthy human individuals. CD45RO-negative, CCR7-selected cells formed the naive CD8 fraction, which excluded terminally differentiated effector memory CD45RA+ cells. Profiling relied on immunoSEQ multiplex PCR, and the TCRdb table lists in-frame clones only, not all of them. The sample consists of around 1.9 million clones, about 93% of them appearing once. The source material was naive CD8+ T cells from PBMCs. The receptors originated from a man aged 18-30 years in good health. Some clones in this sample may be carry-over from other donors' samples.

The J gene is TRBJ1-5, the V gene TRBV9; D possibly corresponds to TRBD1 (6 bases). The CDR3 has 15 amino acids. V shed 4 bases and J shed 1 base, with 12 bases lying between them. Germline V gives CDR1 SGDLS, CDR2 YYNGEE. As DNA, the CDR3 is TGTGCCAGCAGCAAACAGGGTGGAAGCAATCAGCCCCAGCATTTT. Translated: CASSKQGGSNQPQHF.

Comment on this clone: The sample has other DNA sequences that encode this CDR3 too. V and J are TRBV5-6 and TRBJ2-7, with D perhaps TRBD2 (5 bases). This CDR3 is built from 13 residues. Germline loops: CDR1 SGHDT, CDR2 YYEEEE. V lost 0 bases and J lost 6, with 10 bases in between. CDR3 residues: CASSLGGPGEQYF. CDR3 DNA sequence: TGTGCCAGCAGCTTGGGAGGGCCAGGCGAGCAGTACTTC.

V usage is TRBV27 and J usage is TRBJ2-7, with a possible D match to TRBD1 (5 bases). Per germline, CDR1 MNHEY and CDR2 SMNVEV (reference sequence). V was clipped by 2 bases and J by 1 base, with 12 bases between them. The CDR3 totals 15 residues. DNA for the CDR3: TGTGCCAGCAGTTTAATGTCCCCAGGGTCCTACGAGCAGTACTTC. Translation: CASSLMSPGSYEQYF.

CDR3 bases: TGCAGTGCTAGACCCGTGAACGGCTACACCTTC. This gives the protein CSARPVNGYTF. The chain employs TRBV20-1 and TRBJ1-2; D is undetermined. The CDR3 sequence is 11 residues long. Germline CDR1 DFQATT, CDR2 SNEGSKA (reference sequence). Trimming shortened V by 2 bases and J by 8 bases, and 9 bases separated the two germline ends.

The chain joins TRBV19 to TRBJ2-1; D might be TRBD2 (6 bases). V lost 2 bases and J 5 bases, leaving 13 bases between the germline ends. The CDR3 has 15 amino acids. The germline V gene has CDR1 LNHDA and CDR2 SQIVND (reference sequence). The DNA of the CDR3 is TGTGCCAGTAGTATAAAGCCTAGCGTCGACAATGAGCAGTTCTTC. Protein product: CASSIKPSVDNEQFF.

The chain recombines TRBV5-4 with TRBJ2-1; D uncertain. Trimming took 0 bases from V and 7 from J, leaving 8 bases between them. Germline loops: CDR1 SGHNT, CDR2 YYREEE (reference sequence). The CDR3 is 13 amino acids. The CDR3 protein is CASSLAISNEQFF. The CDR3, as DNA: TGTGCCAGCAGCTTGGCCATAAGTAATGAGCAGTTCTTC.

Concerning this clone: This sample also contains other DNA sequences that code for the same CDR3. CDR3 sequence reads: CASSFGDSSYEQYF. The CDR3 DNA reads as TGTGCCAGCAGCTTCGGGGACAGTTCCTACGAGCAGTACTTC. The chain links TRBV11-2 to TRBJ2-7, with TRBD1 matching 7 bases. This CDR3 is 14 amino acids long. CDR1 and CDR2 (germline): SGHAT, FQNNGV. V trimming: 3 bases; J trimming: 1 base; junction bases outside the gene matches: 3.

The J gene is TRBJ2-3, the V gene TRBV4-3; D not resolved. This CDR3 is 16 amino acids long. CDR1 is LGHNA, CDR2 YSLEER, per germline. V was shortened by 0 bases and J by 0 bases, with 10 bases between the two germline ends. In nucleotides, the CDR3 is TGCGCCAGCAGCCAAGATTCCAGTTCTAGCACAGATACGCAGTATTTT. This gives the protein CASSQDSSSSTDTQYF.

The J gene is TRBJ2-1, the V gene TRBV6-5, with D perhaps being TRBD1 or TRBD2 (5 bases each). The V gene's germline CDR1 is MNHEY and CDR2 SVGAGI. Trimming left V 6 bases short and J 7 bases short, with 16 bases between. This CDR3 contains 14 residues. The CDR3 reads CASSPAGAKNEQFF. CDR3 coding DNA: TGTGCCAGCAGCCCCGCCGGGGCGAAGAATGAGCAGTTCTTC.

The chain recombines TRBV28 with TRBJ2-3, with 9 bases identical to TRBD2. Germline CDR1 MDHEN, CDR2 SYDVKM. This CDR3 is built from 16 residues. V shed 2 bases and J 2 bases; nucleotides not matched to a gene: 5. In DNA, the CDR3 is TGTGCCAGCAGTTTAGTAGTAGCGGGAGCCACAGATACGCAGTATTTT. Its translation is CASSLVVAGATDTQYF.

V gene TRBV4-3 combines with J gene TRBJ2-7, with 7 bases matching TRBD2. The CDR3 is 16 residues long. The V gene end was trimmed by 0 bases and the J gene end by 6 bases; junction bases not matched to a gene: 11. Looked up from germline, CDR1 is LGHNA and CDR2 is YSLEER. In nucleotides, the CDR3 is TGCGCCAGCAGCCAAGACTCCGGGACTACTGATGGCGAGCAGTACTTC. Its protein product is CASSQDSGTTDGEQYF.

The chain has TRBV28 and TRBJ2-1, with TRBD2 identical over 7 bases. CDR1 MDHEN and CDR2 SYDVKM come from the germline V gene. This CDR3 has 15 amino acids. V lost 3 bases, J lost 7 bases, and 9 bases stayed unmatched. This chain's CDR3 is CASSFDGEGANEQFF. CDR3 in DNA: TGTGCCAGCAGTTTCGATGGGGAGGGAGCTAATGAGCAGTTCTTC.

In regard to this clone: The same CDR3 also results from other DNA sequences found in this sample. The chain has TRBV11-3 and TRBJ2-1, with D uncertain. Looked up from germline, CDR1 is SGHNT and CDR2 is YENEEA. The CDR3 runs 13 residues. The V gene lost 2 bases and the J gene lost 4 bases, with 6 bases spanning the gap. Written as DNA, the CDR3 is TGTGCCAGCAGCTTAATCTCTTACAATGAGCAGTTCTTC. This gives the protein CASSLISYNEQFF.